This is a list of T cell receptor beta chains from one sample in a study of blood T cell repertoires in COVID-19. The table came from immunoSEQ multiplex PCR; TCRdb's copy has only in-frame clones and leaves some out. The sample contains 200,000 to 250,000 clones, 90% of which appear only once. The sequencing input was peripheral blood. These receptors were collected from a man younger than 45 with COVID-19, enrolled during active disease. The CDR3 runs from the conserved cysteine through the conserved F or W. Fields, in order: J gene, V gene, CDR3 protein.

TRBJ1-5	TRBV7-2	CASSPGGGAGNQPQHF
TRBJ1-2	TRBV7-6	CASSPGGDGYTF
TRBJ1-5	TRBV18	CASSPYREQPQHF
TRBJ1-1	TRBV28	CASSSLQQGRLAEAFF
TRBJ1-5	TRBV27	CASSGGTYNQPQHF
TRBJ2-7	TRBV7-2	CASSLVWDRAYEQYF
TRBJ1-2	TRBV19	CASSISGQGVGYTF
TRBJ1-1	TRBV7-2	CASSAGQGTKSTEAFF
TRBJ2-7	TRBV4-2	CASSQEMAGEIYEQYF
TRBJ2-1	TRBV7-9	CASGRGDTQYNEQFF
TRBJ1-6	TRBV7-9	CASTSGQYNSPLHF
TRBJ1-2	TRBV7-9	CASSPRTARGYYGYTF
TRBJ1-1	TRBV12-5	CASGLVLGAASTEAFF
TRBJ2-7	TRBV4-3	CASSQLQGAGSYEQYF
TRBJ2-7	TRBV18	CASSPGPGSLGGEQYF
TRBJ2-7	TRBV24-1	CATSDLDPRTGFYEQYF
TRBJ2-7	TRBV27	CASSSDRVAYEQYF
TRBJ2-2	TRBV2	CASARDKNTGELFF
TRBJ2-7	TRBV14	CASSVSGGSMYEQYF
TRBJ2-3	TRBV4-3	CASSQDLAGGLVDTQYF
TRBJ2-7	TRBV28	CASSASYEQYF
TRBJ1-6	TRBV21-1	CASSKGGQEGNSPLHF
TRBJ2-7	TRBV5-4	CASSYRGSYEQYF
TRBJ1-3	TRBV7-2	CASSLGRSSGNTIYF
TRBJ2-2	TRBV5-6	CASRTGQGPPGELFF
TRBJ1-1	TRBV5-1	CASSAQGNTEAFF